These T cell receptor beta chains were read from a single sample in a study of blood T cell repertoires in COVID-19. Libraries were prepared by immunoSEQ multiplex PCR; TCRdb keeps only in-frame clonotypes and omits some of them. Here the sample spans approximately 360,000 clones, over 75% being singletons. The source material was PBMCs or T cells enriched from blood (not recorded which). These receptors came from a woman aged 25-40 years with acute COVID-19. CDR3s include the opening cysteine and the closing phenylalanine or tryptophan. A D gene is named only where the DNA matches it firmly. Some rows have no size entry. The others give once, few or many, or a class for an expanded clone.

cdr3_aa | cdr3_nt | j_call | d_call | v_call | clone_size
CASSLVGLAKNIQYF | TGCGCCAGCAGCCTCGTGGGCTTAGCCAAAAACATTCAGTACTTC | TRBJ2-4 | - | TRBV4-1 | once
CASKLEESTDTQYF | TGTGCCAGCAAACTTGAGGAAAGCACAGATACGCAGTATTTT | TRBJ2-3 | - | TRBV6-4 | -
CASSTTLGRGHEQYF | TGTGCCAGCAGCACAACACTTGGCAGGGGGCACGAGCAGTACTTC | TRBJ2-7 | TRBD1 | TRBV7-2 | -
CSASYYRGTNEKLFF | TGCAGTGCCAGTTACTACAGGGGTACTAATGAAAAACTGTTTTTT | TRBJ1-4 | TRBD1 | TRBV20-1 | once
CASSQDLGQVTDTQYF | TGCGCCAGCAGCCAAGATCTCGGACAGGTCACAGATACGCAGTATTTT | TRBJ2-3 | TRBD1 | TRBV4-3 | -
CATSRDSGRNYEQYF | TGTGCCACCAGCAGAGATTCCGGCAGGAACTACGAGCAGTACTTC | TRBJ2-7 | - | TRBV15 | -
CASRGDRGWSYTF | TGTGCCAGCAGAGGGGACAGGGGTTGGAGCTACACCTTC | TRBJ1-2 | TRBD1 | TRBV6-5 | -
CASSPRTSTSGGNTGELFF | TGTGCCAGCTCACCACGAACCTCGACTAGCGGGGGAAACACCGGGGAGCTGTTTTTT | TRBJ2-2 | TRBD2 | TRBV18 | -
CASSAIRDTLSYEQYF | TGTGCCAGCAGTGCCATACGGGACACCCTCTCCTACGAGCAGTACTTC | TRBJ2-7 | - | TRBV6-1 | -
CASRTIPGTSGGPDTQYF | TGTGCCAGCAGGACGATACCAGGGACTAGCGGGGGTCCAGATACGCAGTATTTT | TRBJ2-3 | TRBD2 | TRBV3-1/TRBV3-2 | -
CASSSRGVTEAFF | TGTGCCAGCAGCTCCCGGGGGGTCACTGAAGCTTTCTTT | TRBJ1-1 | - | TRBV13 | -
CATSRHFATNEKLFF | TGTGCCACCAGTCGACATTTCGCAACTAATGAAAAACTGTTTTTT | TRBJ1-4 | - | TRBV24-1 | -
CASSPQAGGGDEQFF | TGTGCCAGCAGCCCCCAGGCGGGGGGGGGCGATGAGCAGTTCTTC | TRBJ2-1 | TRBD2 | TRBV7-6 | many